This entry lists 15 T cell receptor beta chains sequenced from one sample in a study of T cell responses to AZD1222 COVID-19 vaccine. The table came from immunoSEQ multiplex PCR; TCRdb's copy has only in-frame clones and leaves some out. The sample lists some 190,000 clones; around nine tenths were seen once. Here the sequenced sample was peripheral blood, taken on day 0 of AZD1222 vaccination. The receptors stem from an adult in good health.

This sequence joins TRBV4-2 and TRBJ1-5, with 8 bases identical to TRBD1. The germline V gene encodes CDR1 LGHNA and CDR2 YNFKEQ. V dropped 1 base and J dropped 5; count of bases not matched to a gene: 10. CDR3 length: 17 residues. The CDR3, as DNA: TGTGCCAGCAGCCAAGCCGAGGGCAGGGGGCTCGATCAGCCCCAGCATTTT. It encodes CASSQAEGRGLDQPQHF.

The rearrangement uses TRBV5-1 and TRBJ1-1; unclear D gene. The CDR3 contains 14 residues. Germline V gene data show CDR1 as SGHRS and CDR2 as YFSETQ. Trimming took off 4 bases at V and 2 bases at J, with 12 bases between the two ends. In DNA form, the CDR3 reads TGCGCCAGCAGCCCTAGAAATCCTAACACTGAAGCTTTCTTT. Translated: CASSPRNPNTEAFF.

The CDR3 reads CASSPSPGTGELFF. CDR3 in DNA: TGTGCCAGCAGCCCGTCCCCGGGAACCGGGGAGCTGTTTTTT. The chain combines TRBV7-3 with TRBJ2-2; maybe TRBD2 (5 bases). Per the germline V gene, CDR1 is SGHTA and CDR2 is FQGTGA. V was shortened by 5 bases and J by 5 bases, with 12 bases between the two germline ends. There are 14 residues in the CDR3.

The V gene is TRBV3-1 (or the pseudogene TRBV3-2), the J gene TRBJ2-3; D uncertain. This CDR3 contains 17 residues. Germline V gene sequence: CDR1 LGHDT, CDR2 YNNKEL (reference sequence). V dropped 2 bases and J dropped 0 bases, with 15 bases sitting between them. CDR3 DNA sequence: TGTGCCAGCAGCCAATGGCGGCTCCAAACTAGCACAGATACGCAGTATTTT. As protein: CASSQWRLQTSTDTQYF.

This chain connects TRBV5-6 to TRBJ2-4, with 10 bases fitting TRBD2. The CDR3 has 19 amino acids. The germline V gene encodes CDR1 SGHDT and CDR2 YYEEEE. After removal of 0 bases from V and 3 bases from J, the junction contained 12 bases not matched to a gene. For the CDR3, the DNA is TGTGCCAGCAGCTTGGGTCAAGCGGGGGGGTTAACGGACAAAAACATTCAGTACTTC. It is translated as CASSLGQAGGLTDKNIQYF.

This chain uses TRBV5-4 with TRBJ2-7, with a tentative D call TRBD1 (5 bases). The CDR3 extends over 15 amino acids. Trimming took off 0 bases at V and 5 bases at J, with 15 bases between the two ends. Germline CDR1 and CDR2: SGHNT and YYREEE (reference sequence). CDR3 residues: CASSLGGSFRDEQYF. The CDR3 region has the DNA TGTGCCAGCAGCTTGGGGGGTAGTTTCAGGGACGAGCAGTACTTC. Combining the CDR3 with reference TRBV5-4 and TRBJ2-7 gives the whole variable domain ETGVTQSPTHLIKTRGQQVTLRCSSQSGHNTVSWYQQALGQGPQFIFQYYREEENGRGNFPPRFSGLQFPNYSSELNVNALELDDSALYLCASSLGGSFRDEQYFGPGTRLTVT.

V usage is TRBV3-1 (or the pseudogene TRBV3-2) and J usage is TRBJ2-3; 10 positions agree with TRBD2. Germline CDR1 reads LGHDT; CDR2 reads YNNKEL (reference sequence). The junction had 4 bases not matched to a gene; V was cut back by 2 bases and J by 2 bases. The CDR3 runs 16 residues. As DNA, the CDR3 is TGTGCCAGCAGCCAATTGGGACTAGCGCCCACAGATACGCAGTATTTT. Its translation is CASSQLGLAPTDTQYF.

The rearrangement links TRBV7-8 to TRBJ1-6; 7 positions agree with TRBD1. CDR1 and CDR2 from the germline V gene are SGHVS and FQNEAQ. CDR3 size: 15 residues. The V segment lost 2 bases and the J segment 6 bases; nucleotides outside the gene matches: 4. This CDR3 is CASSLRGQLNSPLHF. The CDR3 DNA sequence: TGTGCCAGCAGCTTAAGGGGACAGCTTAATTCACCCCTCCACTTT.

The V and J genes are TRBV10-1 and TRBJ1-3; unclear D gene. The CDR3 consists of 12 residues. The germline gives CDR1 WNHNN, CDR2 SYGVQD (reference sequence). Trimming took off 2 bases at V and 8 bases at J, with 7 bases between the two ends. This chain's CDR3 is CASSETRDTIYF. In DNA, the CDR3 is TGCGCCAGCAGTGAGACTAGAGACACCATATATTTT.

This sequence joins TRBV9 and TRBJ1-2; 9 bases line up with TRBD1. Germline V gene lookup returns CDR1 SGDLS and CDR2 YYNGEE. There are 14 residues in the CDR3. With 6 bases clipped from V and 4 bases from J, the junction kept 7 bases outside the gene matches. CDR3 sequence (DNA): TGTGCCAGCACCCGGACAGGGGAGGGCTATGGCTACACCTTC. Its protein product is CASTRTGEGYGYTF.

The CDR3 DNA reads as TGTGCCAGCAGCCTCAACGGACAGGGGGCGATCTATGGCTACACCTTC. This sequence encodes CASSLNGQGAIYGYTF. The gene calls are TRBV4-2 and TRBJ1-2; 11 positions match TRBD1. Germline V CDR1 and CDR2: LGHNA, YNFKEQ. This CDR3 spans 16 amino acids. The V and J ends lost 4 bases and 4 bases, in that order; junction bases with no gene match: 8.

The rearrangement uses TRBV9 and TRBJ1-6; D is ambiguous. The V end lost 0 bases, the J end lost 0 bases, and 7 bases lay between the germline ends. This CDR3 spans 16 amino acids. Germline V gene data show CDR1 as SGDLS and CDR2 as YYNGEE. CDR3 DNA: TGTGCCAGCAGCGTAGAAGGCCACTCCTATAATTCACCCCTCCACTTT. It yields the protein CASSVEGHSYNSPLHF.

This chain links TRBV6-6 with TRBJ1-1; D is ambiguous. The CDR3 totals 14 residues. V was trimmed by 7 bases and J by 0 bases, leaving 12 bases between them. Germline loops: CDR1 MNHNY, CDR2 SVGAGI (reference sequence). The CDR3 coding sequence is TGTGCCAGCATCCAAAATGTGGTGAACACTGAAGCTTTCTTT. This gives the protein CASIQNVVNTEAFF.

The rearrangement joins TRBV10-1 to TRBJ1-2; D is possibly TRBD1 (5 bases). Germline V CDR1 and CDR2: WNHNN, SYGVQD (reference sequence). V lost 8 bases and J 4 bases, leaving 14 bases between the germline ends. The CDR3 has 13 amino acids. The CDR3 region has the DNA TGCGCCAGCTCCGGGCAGGGAAGCTATGGCTACACCTTC. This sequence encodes CASSGQGSYGYTF.

The CDR3 DNA sequence: TGTGCCAGCAGTGATCAAGGGGCCAGCAATCAGCCCCAGCATTTT. Translation: CASSDQGASNQPQHF. The chain is built from TRBV2 and TRBJ1-5, with a weak D call TRBD1 (5 bases). Per germline, CDR1 SNHLY and CDR2 FYNNEI. Trimming pared 3 bases from V and 1 base from J, leaving 10 bases between. The CDR3 totals 15 residues.